The rows below give T cell receptor beta chains drawn from one sample of a study of cytomegalovirus exposure and HLA in healthy donors. The method was immunoSEQ multiplex PCR; TCRdb's version includes in-frame clones alone and lacks a portion of them. This table holds 100,000 to 150,000 clones, roughly 82% found once. The sequenced sample consisted of PBMCs. Receptor source: a male donor in good health and CMV-seropositive. The CDR3 runs from the conserved cysteine through the conserved F or W. A D gene is named only where the DNA matches it firmly. Clone size is shown for a subset of rows, as once, few, many or a class of expanded clone.

D: NA; size: NA; V: TRBV18; J: TRBJ1-1; CDR3: CASSGNTEAFF; DNA: TGTGCCAGTTCGGGGAACACTGAAGCTTTCTTT
D: TRBD1; size: NA; V: TRBV25-1; J: TRBJ2-7; CDR3: CASSEWGTGGSEQYF; DNA: TGTGCCAGCAGTGAATGGGGGACAGGGGGTAGCGAGCAGTACTTC
D: NA; size: NA; V: TRBV28; J: TRBJ2-3; CDR3: CASSPFDFSGGTDTQYF; DNA: TGTGCCAGCAGTCCTTTCGACTTTTCGGGGGGCACAGATACGCAGTATTTT
D: NA; size: NA; V: TRBV21-1; J: TRBJ2-7; CDR3: CASNPRGNVSYEQYF; DNA: TGTGCCAGCAACCCGAGGGGGAACGTCTCCTACGAGCAGTACTTC
D: NA; size: once; V: TRBV29-1; J: TRBJ1-4; CDR3: CSVGDSATNEKLFF; DNA: TGCAGCGTTGGCGACAGCGCAACTAATGAAAAACTGTTTTTT
D: TRBD2; size: NA; V: TRBV6-1; J: TRBJ2-1; CDR3: CASSLLAANEQFF; DNA: TGTGCCAGCAGTTTACTAGCGGCCAATGAGCAGTTCTTC
D: TRBD1; size: NA; V: TRBV5-1; J: TRBJ2-2; CDR3: CASSIPGTGDTGELFF; DNA: TGCGCCAGCAGCATCCCCGGGACAGGGGACACCGGGGAGCTGTTTTTT
D: TRBD1; size: once; V: TRBV5-5; J: TRBJ1-5; CDR3: CASSLRGQGRNQPQHF; DNA: TGTGCCAGCAGCTTAAGGGGGCAGGGGCGCAATCAGCCCCAGCATTTT
D: TRBD1; size: NA; V: TRBV5-1; J: TRBJ2-5; CDR3: CASSLGTGVQTQYF; DNA: TGCGCCAGCAGCTTGGGGACAGGGGTACAGACCCAGTACTTC
D: NA; size: NA; V: TRBV5-1; J: TRBJ1-6; CDR3: CASSLDGAAYNSPLHF; DNA: TGCGCCAGCAGCTTGGATGGGGCAGCCTATAATTCACCCCTCCACTTT
D: TRBD1; size: NA; V: TRBV6-1; J: TRBJ1-1; CDR3: CASKGDRGQGTEAFF; DNA: TGTGCCAGCAAGGGGGACAGGGGGCAAGGCACTGAAGCTTTCTTT
D: TRBD1; size: NA; V: TRBV30; J: TRBJ2-3; CDR3: CAWSSDRARTDTQYF; DNA: TGTGCCTGGAGTTCCGACAGGGCCCGCACAGATACGCAGTATTTT
D: TRBD1; size: NA; V: TRBV27; J: TRBJ1-1; CDR3: CASRQGVKAFF; DNA: TGTGCCAGCAGACAGGGGGTAAAAGCTTTCTTT
D: NA; size: NA; V: TRBV6-5; J: TRBJ2-2; CDR3: CASNRLGGELFF; DNA: TGTGCCAGCAACCGACTCGGGGGAGAGCTGTTTTTT
D: TRBD1; size: NA; V: TRBV5-6; J: TRBJ1-1; CDR3: CASSGGTEDLF; DNA: TGTGCCAGCAGCGGCGGGACAGAAGATTTATTT
D: NA; size: NA; V: TRBV6-1; J: TRBJ1-4; CDR3: CASSGTVNEKLFF; DNA: TGTGCCAGCAGTGGGACAGTTAATGAAAAACTGTTTTTT
D: NA; size: NA; V: TRBV2; J: TRBJ1-4; CDR3: CASQPSPWEGKLFF; DNA: TGTGCCAGCCAACCGTCGCCCTGGGAGGGAAAACTGTTTTTT
D: NA; size: NA; V: TRBV28; J: TRBJ1-1; CDR3: CASSLTGNTEAFF; DNA: TGTGCCAGCAGCCTGACAGGAAACACTGAAGCTTTCTTT
D: NA; size: NA; V: TRBV28; J: TRBJ2-3; CDR3: CASSLSPASTDTQYF; DNA: TGTGCCAGCAGTTTAAGTCCAGCGAGCACAGATACGCAGTATTTT
D: TRBD1; size: NA; V: TRBV5-5; J: TRBJ2-7; CDR3: CASRGTGGGREQYF; DNA: TGTGCCAGCAGGGGGACAGGGGGAGGAAGGGAGCAGTACTTC
D: NA; size: NA; V: TRBV5-1; J: TRBJ2-1; CDR3: CASSLAGSRAYNEQFF; DNA: TGCGCCAGCAGCTTGGCGGGTAGCAGAGCTTACAATGAGCAGTTCTTC
D: NA; size: few; V: TRBV5-1; J: TRBJ1-2; CDR3: CASSFDNNYGYTF; DNA: TGCGCCAGCAGCTTCGACAATAACTATGGCTACACCTTC
D: TRBD1; size: once; V: TRBV29-1; J: TRBJ2-6; CDR3: CSVGTGTLGANVLTF; DNA: TGCAGCGTTGGGACAGGGACGCTGGGGGCCAACGTCCTGACTTTC
D: TRBD2; size: NA; V: TRBV2; J: TRBJ2-1; CDR3: CASSERTSGYNEQFF; DNA: TGTGCCAGCAGTGAACGGACTAGCGGATACAATGAGCAGTTCTTC
D: NA; size: NA; V: TRBV6-6; J: TRBJ2-5; CDR3: CASSIREAETQYF; DNA: TGTGCCAGCAGTATCAGGGAAGCAGAGACCCAGTACTTC
D: NA; size: NA; V: TRBV27; J: TRBJ2-7; CDR3: CASSFQARLEQYF; DNA: TGTGCCAGCAGTTTCCAGGCCCGGCTCGAGCAGTACTTC
D: NA; size: NA; V: TRBV4-2; J: TRBJ2-7; CDR3: CASSQAHSYEQYF; DNA: TGTGCCAGCAGCCAAGCCCACTCCTACGAGCAGTACTTC
D: NA; size: NA; V: TRBV20-1; J: TRBJ2-7; CDR3: CSARLDYEQYF; DNA: TGCAGTGCCCGACTTGATTACGAGCAGTACTTC
D: TRBD2; size: once; V: TRBV5-1; J: TRBJ2-1; CDR3: CASSLRGSFYNEQFF; DNA: TGCGCCAGCAGCTTACGCGGGAGTTTCTACAATGAGCAGTTCTTC
D: NA; size: NA; V: TRBV2; J: TRBJ1-2; CDR3: CASSDGGAAGYTF; DNA: TGTGCCAGCAGTGATGGGGGCGCCGCCGGCTACACCTTC
D: TRBD1; size: NA; V: TRBV7-2; J: TRBJ2-5; CDR3: CASSFDREETQYF; DNA: TGTGCCAGCAGCTTTGACAGGGAAGAGACCCAGTACTTC
D: TRBD2; size: NA; V: TRBV5-1; J: TRBJ2-3; CDR3: CASSSARGGRGTDTQYF; DNA: TGCGCCAGCAGCTCCGCCCGGGGCGGGAGAGGCACAGATACGCAGTATTTT
D: TRBD1; size: NA; V: TRBV19; J: TRBJ1-1; CDR3: CASSMTGTGYTEAFF; DNA: TGTGCCAGTAGTATGACAGGGACAGGGTACACTGAAGCTTTCTTT
D: NA; size: NA; V: TRBV7-9; J: TRBJ2-3; CDR3: CASSGVADTQYF; DNA: TGTGCCAGCAGCGGAGTCGCAGATACGCAGTATTTT
D: NA; size: NA; V: TRBV6-1; J: TRBJ2-7; CDR3: CASSGGQPPYEQYF; DNA: TGTGCCAGCAGTGGCGGACAGCCGCCCTACGAGCAGTACTTC
D: NA; size: NA; V: TRBV6-5; J: TRBJ2-1; CDR3: CASSGLRYNEQFF; DNA: TGTGCCAGCAGCGGACTACGTTACAATGAGCAGTTCTTC
D: TRBD2; size: NA; V: TRBV18; J: TRBJ2-1; CDR3: CASSAGLAGGENEQFF; DNA: TGTGCCAGCTCGGCGGGACTAGCGGGAGGAGAAAATGAGCAGTTCTTC
D: TRBD1; size: once; V: TRBV29-1; J: TRBJ2-6; CDR3: CSARTGAGGANVLTF; DNA: TGCAGCGCCAGGACAGGGGCGGGGGGGGCCAACGTCCTGACTTTC
D: TRBD1; size: NA; V: TRBV6-5; J: TRBJ1-2; CDR3: CASSLTQGARGYTF; DNA: TGTGCCAGCAGTTTGACACAGGGGGCCCGGGGCTACACCTTC
D: TRBD1; size: NA; V: TRBV19; J: TRBJ1-5; CDR3: CASSKSGGLSNQPQHF; DNA: TGTGCCAGTTCTAAATCAGGGGGATTAAGCAATCAGCCCCAGCATTTT
D: NA; size: NA; V: TRBV11-1; J: TRBJ2-5; CDR3: CASSPDGARETQYF; DNA: TGTGCCAGCAGCCCCGACGGAGCGCGAGAGACCCAGTACTTC
D: NA; size: NA; V: TRBV6-6; J: TRBJ2-5; CDR3: CASSLGLKETQYF; DNA: TGTGCCAGCAGTCTGGGACTGAAAGAGACCCAGTACTTC
D: TRBD1; size: NA; V: TRBV4-1; J: TRBJ1-2; CDR3: CASSQPWDRGLGYTF; DNA: TGCGCCAGCAGCCAACCTTGGGACAGGGGGCTTGGCTACACCTTC
D: TRBD2; size: NA; V: TRBV28; J: TRBJ2-5; CDR3: CASSWPTTSGEETQYF; DNA: TGTGCCAGCAGTTGGCCGACCACTAGCGGGGAAGAGACCCAGTACTTC
D: TRBD1; size: few; V: TRBV5-1; J: TRBJ1-2; CDR3: CASSLKGDREDGGYTF; DNA: TGCGCCAGCAGCTTGAAGGGGGACAGGGAGGATGGGGGCTACACCTTC
D: TRBD1; size: NA; V: TRBV30; J: TRBJ1-1; CDR3: CAWSRTGTNTEAFF; DNA: TGTGCCTGGAGCCGGACAGGGACGAACACTGAAGCTTTCTTT
D: NA; size: once; V: TRBV27; J: TRBJ1-1; CDR3: CASNDRSNTEAFF; DNA: TGTGCCAGCAACGACAGATCGAACACTGAAGCTTTCTTT
D: TRBD2; size: NA; V: TRBV28; J: TRBJ2-2; CDR3: CASSSGLVGPLPGELFF; DNA: TGTGCCAGCAGTTCGGGACTAGTGGGACCCCTCCCCGGGGAGCTGTTTTTT
D: TRBD1; size: NA; V: TRBV18; J: TRBJ1-2; CDR3: CASSPRDSYGYTF; DNA: TGTGCCAGCTCACCCAGGGACAGCTATGGCTACACCTTC
D: NA; size: NA; V: TRBV9; J: TRBJ1-1; CDR3: CASSVGGNLNTEAFF; DNA: TGTGCCAGCAGCGTAGGAGGGAATTTGAACACTGAAGCTTTCTTT
D: NA; size: NA; V: TRBV19; J: TRBJ2-7; CDR3: CASSIRLAYEQYF; DNA: TGTGCCAGTAGTATCCGGCTAGCCTACGAGCAGTACTTC